This T cell receptor beta chain comes out of a study of T cell responses to AZD1222 COVID-19 vaccine. As for the study in general: Pooling covered second doses at about 4 or about 12 weeks.

Profiling relied on immunoSEQ multiplex PCR, and the TCRdb table lists in-frame clones only, not all of them. This repertoire shows 100,000 or so clones, approximately 84% found once; its top ten account for about 17%. General study results and limits: The span of vaccine-associated CD4 TCRs extended across spike, with dominance at 160-218 and 743-854. Among those given AZD1222, only 5 to 7 were seropositive at baseline.

CDR3 length: 14 residues. Trimming left V 4 bases short and J 1 base short, with 10 bases between. Germline assignment: CDR1 WNHNN and CDR2 SYGVQD (reference sequence). About this clone itself: What it recognizes is unknown.

The sample here was peripheral blood, taken on day 0 of AZD1222 vaccination. The clonotype originates from an adult in good health. The chain recombines TRBV10-1 with TRBJ1-1; perhaps TRBD1 as D (5 bases). For the CDR3, the DNA is TGCGCCAGCAGTGTAGGGACGGCGAACACTGAAGCTTTCTTT. This codes for CASSVGTANTEAFF.